The rows below give T cell receptor beta chains drawn from one sample of a study of blood T cell repertoires in COVID-19. Produced via immunoSEQ multiplex PCR; TCRdb's table is partial and in-frame only. The sample consists of fewer than 85,000 clones, about 80% of them appearing once. The sequenced material came from peripheral blood. The receptor source for this set is a man in his fifties or sixties with active or convalescent COVID-19. Both conserved end residues are part of each CDR3. D genes are given only for firm matches. Clone size, where shown, is once, few, many, or a class for clones that have expanded.

CDR3: CASSLGDRDYEQYF; DNA: TGCGCCAGCAGCTTGGGGGACAGGGACTACGAGCAGTACTTC; V: TRBV5-1; D: TRBD1; size: NA; J: TRBJ2-7
CDR3: CASSSSSTGLAGAEQFF; DNA: TGTGCCAGCAGTTCTTCCTCTACGGGACTAGCGGGGGCGGAGCAGTTCTTC; V: TRBV28; D: TRBD2; size: NA; J: TRBJ2-1
CDR3: CASSLRGGITGELFF; DNA: TGTGCCAGCAGCTTACGCGGGGGGATCACCGGGGAGCTGTTTTTT; V: TRBV11-2; D: TRBD2; size: NA; J: TRBJ2-2
CDR3: CASSLGAGSKTQYF; DNA: TGTGCCAGCAGCTTAGGAGCGGGGTCAAAGACCCAGTACTTC; V: TRBV7-3; D: TRBD2; size: NA; J: TRBJ2-5
CDR3: CATSDFGDRGQPQHF; DNA: TGTGCCACCAGTGATTTTGGGGACAGGGGACAGCCCCAGCATTTT; V: TRBV24-1; D: TRBD1; size: NA; J: TRBJ1-5
CDR3: CASRESNYGYTF; DNA: TGTGCCAGCCGGGAATCAAACTATGGCTACACCTTC; V: TRBV2; D: NA; size: NA; J: TRBJ1-2
CDR3: CAISESKGNGADGYTF; DNA: TGTGCCATCAGTGAGTCTAAAGGAAATGGAGCTGATGGCTACACCTTC; V: TRBV10-3; D: NA; size: NA; J: TRBJ1-2
CDR3: CASSLGVAGETQYF; DNA: TGTGCCAGCAGCTTGGGTGTAGCGGGAGAGACCCAGTACTTC; V: TRBV5-4; D: TRBD2; size: NA; J: TRBJ2-5
CDR3: CASSSRGTYEQYF; DNA: TGTGCCAGCAGCTCTAGGGGGACCTACGAGCAGTACTTC; V: TRBV7-9; D: NA; size: NA; J: TRBJ2-7
CDR3: CASADRGQETQYF; DNA: TGTGCCAGCGCGGACAGGGGACAAGAGACCCAGTACTTC; V: TRBV3-1/TRBV3-2; D: TRBD1; size: once; J: TRBJ2-5
CDR3: CASSLRGGGTGELFF; DNA: TGTGCCAGCAGCTTACGGGGGGGCGGCACCGGGGAGCTGTTTTTT; V: TRBV11-2; D: TRBD2; size: NA; J: TRBJ2-2
CDR3: CASSRGGQANSYEQYF; DNA: TGTGCCAGCAGCCGGGGAGGGCAGGCAAACTCCTACGAGCAGTACTTC; V: TRBV13; D: TRBD2; size: NA; J: TRBJ2-7
CDR3: CASSLFDRAEKLFF; DNA: TGTGCCAGCAGCCTTTTCGACAGGGCTGAAAAACTGTTTTTT; V: TRBV2; D: TRBD1; size: NA; J: TRBJ1-4
CDR3: CASSDLTETQYF; DNA: TGTGCCAGCAGTGACCTAACGGAGACCCAGTACTTC; V: TRBV25-1; D: NA; size: NA; J: TRBJ2-5
CDR3: CASSLLGTGGGGELFF; DNA: TGTGCCAGCAGCTTGTTAGGGACGGGGGGCGGCGGGGAGCTGTTTTTT; V: TRBV9; D: NA; size: NA; J: TRBJ2-2